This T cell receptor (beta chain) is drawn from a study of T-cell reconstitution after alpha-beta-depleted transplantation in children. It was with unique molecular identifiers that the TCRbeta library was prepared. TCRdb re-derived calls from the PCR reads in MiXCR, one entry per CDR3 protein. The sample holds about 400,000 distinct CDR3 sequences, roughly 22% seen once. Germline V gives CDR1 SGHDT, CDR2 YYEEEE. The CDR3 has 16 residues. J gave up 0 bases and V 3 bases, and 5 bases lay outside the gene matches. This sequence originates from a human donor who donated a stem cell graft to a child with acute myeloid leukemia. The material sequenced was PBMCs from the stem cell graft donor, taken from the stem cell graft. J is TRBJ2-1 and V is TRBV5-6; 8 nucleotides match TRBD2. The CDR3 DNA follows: TGTGCCAGCAGCTCCGTAGCGGGAAGCTCCTACAATGAGCAGTTCTTC. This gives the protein CASSSVAGSSYNEQFF. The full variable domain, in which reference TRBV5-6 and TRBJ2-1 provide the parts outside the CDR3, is DAGVTQSPTHLIKTRGQQVTLRCSPKSGHDTVSWYQQALGQGPQFIFQYYEEEERQRGNFPDRFSGHQFPNYSSELNVNALLLGDSALYLCASSSVAGSSYNEQFFGPGTRLTVL.